This T cell receptor (beta chain) was recorded in a study of CXCR3-negative and CXCR3-positive naive CD8 T cells. Study outcomes and limitations: Greater hydrophobicity was found in TRB CDR3s of CXCR3-positive naive cells than of CXCR3-negative naive cells.

Details on this clonotype: Its target is unknown.

cDNA libraries for TRB were generated by 5' RACE incorporating UMI labels. With the 5' RACE reads reprocessed, TCRdb shows one record per CDR3 protein and no DNA. Its clone listing holds approximately 66,000 distinct CDR3 sequences. The source of this sequence is a human donor in good health. Some clones in this sample may be carry-over from other donors' samples. What was sequenced was naive CXCR3- CD8+ T cells from blood. Indicated subset: CD45RO-CCR7+CD27+CD95- naive CD8+ T cells lacking CXCR3 (TNR3-).

CDR3 residues: CSARDNRHGTGDSPLHF. The chain combines TRBV20-1 with TRBJ1-6; TCRdb selects TRBD1, and the lack of DNA leaves this call unchecked. The germline V gene has CDR1 DFQATT and CDR2 SNEGSKA (reference sequence). This CDR3 is 17 amino acids long.